Below are 26 T cell receptor beta chains sequenced from a single sample in a study of T-cell reconstitution after alpha-beta-depleted transplantation in children. Unique molecular identifiers were incorporated into the prepared TCRbeta library. TCRdb analysed the PCR reads with MiXCR anew, one entry per CDR3 protein. The top ten hold around 0.76% of the sample, which has hundreds of thousands of distinct CDR3 sequences, roughly 14% seen once. Specimen: PBMCs, collected before TCRalphabeta/CD19-depleted stem cell transplant. The receptors were gathered from a girl aged 2-10 years with congenital amegakaryocytic thrombocytopenia, due to receive a stem cell transplant.

Many counts were recorded for this clonotype. The chain combines TRBV7-2 with TRBJ2-1; D uncertain. V shed 0 bases and J shed 4 bases, with 10 bases lying between them. This CDR3 region has 15 residues. Germline-derived CDR1 and CDR2 are SGHTA and FQGNSA. This CDR3 reads CASSLAVAEYNEQFF. The CDR3 bases are TGTGCCAGCAGCTTAGCGGTAGCCGAGTACAATGAGCAGTTCTTC.

This clonotype was recorded a few times. The chain joins TRBV28 to TRBJ1-3, with D unclear. CDR1 and CDR2 (germline): MDHEN, SYDVKM. The CDR3 runs to 14 residues. The V and J ends lost 5 bases and 3 bases respectively, with 11 bases between them. Here the CDR3 DNA reads TGTGCCAGCAGTCCCCCCGGTTATGGAAACACCATATATTTT. Amino acid sequence: CASSPPGYGNTIYF.

This clonotype came up a few times. The rearrangement uses TRBV5-5 and TRBJ2-2; the D gene could be TRBD1 or TRBD2 (5 bases each). Germline V lookup: CDR1 SGHKS, CDR2 YYEKEE (reference sequence). Trimming removed 4 bases from V and 6 bases from J, with 19 bases in between. This CDR3 is built from 16 residues. This CDR3 is CASSPLSPRGAGELFF. The CDR3 DNA reads TGTGCCAGCAGCCCTCTTTCCCCCCGGGGCGCCGGGGAGCTGTTTTTT.

The chain is built from TRBV20-1 and TRBJ2-1; D ambiguous. Germline CDR1 reads DFQATT; CDR2 reads SNEGSKA (reference sequence). The length of the CDR3 is 12 residues. Trimming stripped 6 bases from V and 4 bases from J, with 10 bases between. In DNA form, the CDR3 reads TGCAGTGCCGAGACTCTATACAATGAGCAGTTCTTC. It yields the protein CSAETLYNEQFF.

This clonotype was detected ten times or more. The chain couples TRBV27 to TRBJ1-2; no reliable D call. Germline assignment: CDR1 MNHEY and CDR2 SMNVEV (reference sequence). Trimming left V 3 bases short and J 13 bases short, with 18 bases between. The CDR3 totals 13 residues. Here the CDR3 reads CASSFYDGQPPTF. Written as DNA, the CDR3 is TGTGCCAGCAGTTTCTACGACGGTCAGCCTCCCACCTTC.

This clonotype was seen ten or more times. The chain is built from TRBV5-1 and TRBJ2-3; no definite D call. This CDR3 has 12 residues. The V gene's germline CDR1 is SGHRS and CDR2 YFSETQ. Trimming left V 4 bases short and J 2 bases short, with 5 bases between. The CDR3 spells CASSGTTDTQYF. As DNA, the CDR3 is TGCGCCAGCAGCGGTACCACAGATACGCAGTATTTT. Full variable domain (missing parts from reference TRBV5-1 and TRBJ2-3): KAGVTQTPRYLIKTRGQQVTLSCSPISGHRSVSWYQQTPGQGLQFLFEYFSETQRNKGNFPGRFSGRQFSNSRSEMNVSTLELGDSALYLCASSGTTDTQYFGPGTRLTVL.

The table lists this clonotype with a count of one. A much larger clone lies one base from this, so it may be a read error. The chain couples TRBV7-6 to TRBJ2-1; D remains unclear. V lost 2 bases, J lost 9 bases, and 20 bases lay in between. The CDR3 totals 16 residues. The germline V gene encodes CDR1 SGHVS and CDR2 FNYEAQ. The CDR3 sequence is CASSLIPQEISIEQFF. CDR3 nucleotide sequence: TGTGCCAGCAGCTTAATCCCCCAGGAGATCTCCATTGAGCAGTTCTTC.

On this clonotype itself: At one end, the junction sequence differs from germline, possibly due to a read error. V and J are TRBV20-1 and TRBJ2-1, with 8 bases fitting TRBD2. Germline lookup yields CDR1 DFQATT and CDR2 SNEGSKA (reference sequence). CDR3 length equals 14 residues. The CDR3 bases are TGCAGTGCAAGAGGGACTAGGGGAGCCAATGAGCAGTTCTTC. This sequence encodes CSARGTRGANEQFF.

This clonotype appeared many times. This rearrangement joins TRBV12-3 or TRBV12-4 to TRBJ2-7; TRBD2 matches at 9 bases. The CDR3 extends over 13 amino acids. Trimming took 6 bases from V and 5 from J; bases not matched to a gene: 5. CDR3 loop: CASRAWTSDEQYF. The CDR3 DNA reads TGTGCCAGCAGAGCCTGGACTAGCGACGAGCAGTACTTC.

At least ten counts were recorded for this clonotype. The rearrangement links TRBV12-3 or TRBV12-4 to TRBJ1-2; no reliable D call. This CDR3 is built from 13 residues. V was trimmed by 6 bases and J by 3 bases, leaving 11 bases between them. The CDR3 DNA is TGTGCCAGCAGAATTAGCCAGTACTATGGCTACACCTTC. Translation gives CASRISQYYGYTF.

Many counts were recorded for this clonotype. The rearrangement links TRBV28 to TRBJ1-3, with TRBD1 as a possible D gene (5 bases). This CDR3 contains 15 residues. V lost 5 bases to trimming and J lost 2 bases, with 13 bases between them. In germline, CDR1 is MDHEN, CDR2 SYDVKM. Here the CDR3 DNA reads TGTGCCAGCAGTACCCCTGCGGGGGCTGGAAACACCATATATTTT. The encoded protein is CASSTPAGAGNTIYF.

V gene TRBV28 combines with J gene TRBJ2-3, with 9 bases that match TRBD2. J lost 2 bases, V lost 1 base, and 4 bases had no gene match. This CDR3 contains 16 residues. The germline V gene encodes CDR1 MDHEN and CDR2 SYDVKM. Written as DNA, the CDR3 is TGTGCCAGCAGTTTATCTAAGCGGGAGGACACAGATACGCAGTATTTT. This sequence encodes CASSLSKREDTDTQYF. Together with reference TRBV28 and TRBJ2-3, the CDR3 gives the full variable domain: DVKVTQSSRYLVKRTGEKVFLECVQDMDHENMFWYRQDPGLGLRLIYFSYDVKMKEKGDIPEGYSVSREKKERFSLILESASTNQTSMYLCASSLSKREDTDTQYFGPGTRLTVL.

This clonotype was seen more than once but under ten times. V gene TRBV5-5 combines with J gene TRBJ1-6; D possibly corresponds to TRBD1 (5 bases). Trimming took off 5 bases at V and 0 bases at J, with 15 bases between the two ends. Germline V gene sequence: CDR1 SGHKS, CDR2 YYEKEE (reference sequence). The CDR3 extends over 17 amino acids. The CDR3 DNA reads as TGTGCCAGCAGGGACGTGTCAGGGAGCTCCTATAATTCACCCCTCCACTTT. Amino acid sequence: CASRDVSGSSYNSPLHF.

The J gene is TRBJ1-2, the V gene TRBV7-9; D possibly corresponds to TRBD1 (6 bases). CDR3 length: 15 residues. Germline assignment: CDR1 SEHNR and CDR2 FQNEAQ (reference sequence). Trimming took off 1 base at V and 8 bases at J, with 17 bases between the two ends. The CDR3 is CASSLGRGAGEGYTF. CDR3 DNA: TGTGCCAGCAGCTTAGGACGGGGGGCCGGCGAGGGCTACACCTTC.

V is TRBV20-1 and J is TRBJ2-7; possible D gene TRBD1, 6 bases. V was clipped by 6 bases and J by 6 bases, with 21 bases between them. Germline V gives CDR1 DFQATT, CDR2 SNEGSKA (reference sequence). This CDR3 is 14 amino acids long. The CDR3 sequence is CSAPQQGFFSEQYF. CDR3 coding DNA: TGCAGTGCGCCCCAACAGGGTTTTTTTAGCGAGCAGTACTTC.

A few counts support this clonotype. The chain employs TRBV12-3 or TRBV12-4 and TRBJ1-3, with D perhaps matching TRBD1 (6 bases). This CDR3 has 14 residues. The V and J ends lost 6 bases and 0 bases respectively, with 9 bases between them. CDR3 region: CASSQGNSGNTIYF. In nucleotides, the CDR3 is TGTGCCAGCAGCCAGGGGAACTCTGGAAACACCATATATTTT.

This sequence joins TRBV7-9 and TRBJ1-4, with D tentatively TRBD1 (5 bases). In germline, CDR1 is SEHNR, CDR2 FQNEAQ (reference sequence). The CDR3 consists of 15 residues. Between the trimmed V and J ends, which lost 3 bases and 8 bases, there was a span of 16 bases. The CDR3 DNA reads TGTGCCAGCAGCTTCGCGGGCCCTGGGGGAGAAAAACTGTTTTTT. Residues: CASSFAGPGGEKLFF.

Only one count was recorded for this clonotype. A much larger clone lies a single base off, so this may be a read error. The rearrangement uses TRBV18 and TRBJ2-7, with TRBD2 as a possible D gene (5 bases). This CDR3 has 14 amino acids. V lost 6 bases and J lost 6, with 18 bases in between. CDR1 is KGHSH and CDR2 is LQKENI in the germline V gene. The CDR3 coding sequence is TGTGCCAGCTCTCTCGGACTGGGTGGAAGCGAGCAGTACTTC. Residues: CASSLGLGGSEQYF.

The chain recombines TRBV6-1 with TRBJ2-2; no reliable D call. The germline gives CDR1 MNHNS, CDR2 SASEGT. The V end was cut by 4 bases, the J end by 1 base, with 7 bases between. The CDR3 loop spans 14 amino acids. The CDR3 spells CASSVVRNTGELFF. The DNA of the CDR3 is TGTGCCAGCAGTGTGGTCCGGAACACCGGGGAGCTGTTTTTT.

This clonotype has ten or more counts. The chain employs TRBV28 and TRBJ2-1; D possibly corresponds to TRBD1 (6 bases). CDR1 is MDHEN, CDR2 SYDVKM, per germline. CDR3 size: 16 residues. The V end was cut by 4 bases, the J end by 2 bases, with 15 bases between. CDR3 residues: CASSSNRETTYNEQFF. The CDR3 bases are TGTGCCAGCAGTTCAAACAGGGAGACCACCTACAATGAGCAGTTCTTC.

Many counts were recorded for this clonotype. The CDR3 protein is CASSLQADPSTDTQYF. The CDR3 nucleotides read TGTGCCAGCAGTTTACAAGCTGACCCCTCCACAGATACGCAGTATTTT. This chain connects TRBV12-3 or TRBV12-4 to TRBJ2-3; D is unclear. With 2 bases removed from V and 2 bases from J, the gap between germline ends came to 14 bases. This CDR3 region has 16 residues.

This clonotype was counted many times. This sequence joins TRBV5-1 and TRBJ2-7; no definite D call. V was cut by 6 bases and J by 0 bases, with 13 bases left in between. CDR1 is SGHRS and CDR2 is YFSETQ in the germline V gene. The CDR3 runs 14 residues. CDR3 region: CASNPDLSSYEQYF. The CDR3 DNA reads as TGCGCCAGCAACCCAGACCTAAGCTCCTACGAGCAGTACTTC. The full variable domain, rest sourced from reference TRBV5-1 and TRBJ2-7, is KAGVTQTPRYLIKTRGQQVTLSCSPISGHRSVSWYQQTPGQGLQFLFEYFSETQRNKGNFPGRFSGRQFSNSRSEMNVSTLELGDSALYLCASNPDLSSYEQYFGPGTRLTVT.

This chain connects TRBV20-1 to TRBJ1-2, with D tentatively TRBD1 (5 bases). This CDR3 region has 14 residues. V was cut by 6 bases and J by 5 bases, with 19 bases left in between. Germline CDR1 reads DFQATT; CDR2 reads SNEGSKA (reference sequence). The CDR3 protein is CSAPDGGGIYGYTF. The CDR3 DNA follows: TGCAGTGCACCCGACGGGGGGGGTATTTATGGCTACACCTTC.

This chain uses TRBV18 with TRBJ2-1, with 9 nucleotides matching TRBD2. J was trimmed by 5 bases and V by 3 bases; bases with no gene match: 2. The germline gives CDR1 KGHSH, CDR2 LQKENI. This CDR3 is built from 14 residues. CDR3 amino acids: CASSPGGRDNEQFF. DNA for the CDR3: TGTGCCAGCTCACCCGGCGGGAGGGACAATGAGCAGTTCTTC.

V usage is TRBV20-1 and J usage is TRBJ1-5; the D gene is possibly TRBD1 (6 bases). The V end was cut by 4 bases, the J end by 5 bases, with 12 bases between. CDR3 length: 13 residues. Germline V gene lookup returns CDR1 DFQATT and CDR2 SNEGSKA (reference sequence). DNA of the CDR3: TGCAGTGCTAACGACAGGTGGGATCAGCCCCAGCATTTT. Its protein is CSANDRWDQPQHF.

This chain uses TRBV10-3 with TRBJ1-5; D perhaps matches TRBD1 (6 bases). V gave up 2 bases and J gave up 0 bases, with 11 bases separating them. The CDR3 is 16 residues long. The V gene's germline CDR1 is ENHRY and CDR2 SYGVKD. DNA for the CDR3: TGTGCCATCAGTGAGGGGACACCAAATAGCAATCAGCCCCAGCATTTT. Amino acid sequence: CAISEGTPNSNQPQHF.